The T cell receptor (beta chain) described here comes from a study of blood T cell repertoires in COVID-19. The CDR3 is made up of 16 amino acids. In germline, CDR1 is LGHNA, CDR2 YSLEER. V shed 4 bases, J shed 1 base, and the junction held 3 bases outside the gene matches. Profiled with immunoSEQ multiplex PCR; TCRdb holds only in-frame clones, not every one. Of around 300,000 clones in the sample, 75% to 95% were seen once. Cohort allocation depended upon clinical history that participants reported. The specimen sequenced was PBMCs or T cells enriched from blood (not recorded which). The chain has TRBV4-3 and TRBJ2-3; 12 positions agree with TRBD1. The source is a woman aged 25 to 39 who had recovered from COVID-19. Written as DNA, the CDR3 is TGCGCCAGCAGCCCGGGACAGGGGGCCGGCACAGATACGCAGTATTTT. As protein: CASSPGQGAGTDTQYF.